This T cell receptor beta chain was obtained from a study of blood T cell repertoires in COVID-19. Background on the study: Whether acute or convalescent, the COVID-19 samples came from the United States, Italy and Spain.

Enrolled during active infection, Seattle patients were then followed longitudinally. This CDR3 contains 15 residues. Losses at the gene ends were 1 base for V and 4 bases for J; bases not matched to a gene: 3. Germline CDR1 reads LNHNV; CDR2 reads YYDKDF (reference sequence). The assay was immunoSEQ multiplex PCR, and TCRdb's table has in-frame clones only and misses some. Seen here are 89,000 or so clones, 80% to 90% observed once, and the top ten hold 2.5% to 3.5%. The specimen sequenced was peripheral blood. The TCR sequence derives from a man in his forties or fifties with COVID-19, enrolled during active disease. V and J are TRBV15 and TRBJ2-3; 9 bases line up with TRBD1. CDR3 sequence reads: CATSRGGQGSDTQYF. In DNA, the CDR3 is TGTGCCACCAGCAGAGGGGGACAGGGCTCAGATACGCAGTATTTT.